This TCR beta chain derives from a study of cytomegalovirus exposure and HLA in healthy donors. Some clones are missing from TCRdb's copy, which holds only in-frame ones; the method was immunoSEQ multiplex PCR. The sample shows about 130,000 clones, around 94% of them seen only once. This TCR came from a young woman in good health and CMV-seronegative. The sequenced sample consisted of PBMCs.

The CDR3 sequence is CASSLGRGGGYTF. The CDR3 DNA follows: TGTGCCAGCAGCTTGGGGCGGGGAGGTGGCTACACCTTC. This rearrangement joins TRBV5-6 to TRBJ1-2, with D unresolved. V dropped 0 bases and J dropped 7 bases, with 10 bases sitting between them. The CDR3 is made up of 13 amino acids. CDR1 and CDR2 from the germline V gene are SGHDT and YYEEEE.